The next 18 T cell receptor beta chains were all read from a single sample in a study of neurological immune-mediated disorders. TCRdb re-called the 5' RACE reads through MiXCR, storing one row per CDR3 protein. The sample holds some 20,000 distinct CDR3 sequences, 14% seen once. The sequenced sample was CD4+ T cells from blood. Receptor source: a woman aged 55-69 years with HTLV-1-associated myelopathy (HAM/TSP).

The rearrangement uses TRBV9 and TRBJ1-3, with D hard to call. This CDR3 contains 17 residues. Germline V gene sequence: CDR1 SGDLS, CDR2 YYNGEE. V was cut by 4 bases and J by 0 bases, with 17 bases left in between. The CDR3 DNA follows: TGTGCCAGCAGCCCAAATCCCTCTCCTGGCTCTGGAAACACCATATATTTT. Its translation: CASSPNPSPGSGNTIYF.

In this sample, this clonotype turned up many times. The CDR3 DNA reads as TGCAGCGTTGAAAGGGGGTACGAGCAGTACTTC. Its protein is CSVERGYEQYF. The V gene is TRBV29-1, the J gene TRBJ2-7, with D possibly matching TRBD1 (6 bases). Per the germline V gene, CDR1 is SQVTM and CDR2 is ANQGSEA. The CDR3 length is 11 residues. V was cut by 2 bases and J by 4 bases, with 6 bases left in between.

This clonotype was seen at least ten times. This rearrangement joins TRBV18 to TRBJ2-3; D is perhaps TRBD1 (6 bases). The germline V gene encodes CDR1 KGHSH and CDR2 LQKENI. V lost 5 bases to trimming and J lost 5 bases, with 11 bases between them. CDR3 length: 13 residues. The CDR3 DNA reads TGTGCCAGCTCAACACTACAGGGAGATACGCAGTATTTT. Its translation: CASSTLQGDTQYF.

This clonotype was seen at least ten times. The chain carries TRBV29-1 and TRBJ2-3; 7 nucleotides align to TRBD2. This CDR3 contains 13 residues. Germline lookup yields CDR1 SQVTM and CDR2 ANQGSEA. Trimming cost V 8 bases and J 4 bases; bases outside gene matches: 9. The CDR3 sequence is CSTSGVSADTQYF. In DNA, the CDR3 is TGCAGCACCAGCGGGGTGTCCGCAGATACGCAGTATTTT.

This clonotype was picked up many times. V gene TRBV20-1 combines with J gene TRBJ2-1, with 8 bases aligning to TRBD1. The CDR3 has 18 residues. Germline V gene data show CDR1 as DFQATT and CDR2 as SNEGSKA (reference sequence). Unmatched junction bases numbered 16, after V lost 2 bases and J lost 4 bases. The CDR3: CSARRSGTGKQVYNEQFF. CDR3 DNA sequence: TGCAGTGCTAGACGCTCCGGGACAGGCAAGCAAGTATACAATGAGCAGTTCTTC.

In this sample, this clonotype turned up many times. J is TRBJ2-1 and V is TRBV9; D is uncertain. Trimming left V 0 bases short and J 6 bases short, with 7 bases between. Germline V gene data show CDR1 as SGDLS and CDR2 as YYNGEE. This CDR3 comprises 13 residues. This CDR3 reads CASSVAAVNEQFF. Here the CDR3 DNA reads TGTGCCAGCAGCGTAGCGGCAGTCAATGAGCAGTTCTTC. The variable domain in full, completed from reference TRBV9 and TRBJ2-1, reads DSGVTQTPKHLITATGQRVTLRCSPRSGDLSVYWYQQSLDQGLQFLIQYYNGEERAKGNILERFSAQQFPDLHSELNLSSLELGDSALYFCASSVAAVNEQFFGPGTRLTVL.

This clonotype was counted many times. The chain joins TRBV10-3 to TRBJ2-7; D may be TRBD1 (5 bases). Germline CDR1 is ENHRY and CDR2 is SYGVKD. The ends were cut back, 0 bases at V and 1 base at J, with 7 bases in the middle. This CDR3 spans 14 amino acids. CDR3 coding DNA: TGTGCCATCAGTGAGTCACAGGAGTCCTACGAGCAGTACTTC. Translated, it gives CAISESQESYEQYF.

By share of the sample, this clonotype is medium-sized. At one boundary the junction diverges from the germline segment, which might be a read error. The chain joins TRBV7-9 to TRBJ2-3; possibly TRBD2 for D (5 bases). Germline V gene data show CDR1 as SEHNR and CDR2 as FQNEAQ (reference sequence). CDR3 length equals 13 residues. The CDR3 loop reads CACVRGPPDRQYF. CDR3 DNA sequence: TGTGCCTGCGTGCGAGGGCCCCCAGATAGGCAGTATTTT.

This clonotype is medium-sized (0.01 to 0.1%) by share. The rearrangement uses TRBV20-1 and TRBJ2-7, with 8 bases identical to TRBD2. V was pared by 4 bases and J by 2 bases, with 1 base of the junction left unmatched. The CDR3 length is 12 residues. CDR1 and CDR2 (germline): DFQATT, SNEGSKA (reference sequence). In nucleotides, the CDR3 is TGCAGTGCTATGGGACTAGCCTACGAGCAGTACTTC. It yields the protein CSAMGLAYEQYF.

This clonotype was seen at least ten times. Written as DNA, the CDR3 is TGTGCCAGCAGCTTGGAGCTCCAGCAGTTCTTC. Translated: CASSLELQQFF. V is TRBV7-8 and J is TRBJ2-1, with D unresolved. The CDR3 is made up of 11 amino acids. V shed 3 bases and J shed 11 bases, with 8 bases lying between them. Per germline, CDR1 SGHVS and CDR2 FQNEAQ.

This clonotype was found many times. V gene TRBV7-8 combines with J gene TRBJ2-7; 12 nucleotides match TRBD1. The trim removed 5 bases at V and 0 bases at J, leaving 5 bases unmatched. Per germline, CDR1 SGHVS and CDR2 FQNEAQ. The CDR3 is made up of 16 amino acids. In nucleotides, the CDR3 is TGTGCCAGCAGCCTAAGGGGACAGGGGGCCTCCTACGAGCAGTACTTC. Amino acids: CASSLRGQGASYEQYF.

This clonotype showed up many times. The chain couples TRBV3-1 to TRBJ2-1, with TRBD1 identical over 9 bases. Per germline, CDR1 LGHDT and CDR2 YNNKEL (reference sequence). CDR3 size: 16 residues. The junction had 9 bases not matched to a gene; V was cut back by 4 bases and J by 5 bases. The CDR3 DNA sequence: TGTGCCAGCAGCCGTCTAGGGACAGGGCAAAACAATGAGCAGTTCTTC. Translation: CASSRLGTGQNNEQFF.

This clonotype was observed at least ten times. J is TRBJ2-1 and V is TRBV5-6, with D possibly matching TRBD2 (5 bases). The germline V and J ends were trimmed by 1 base and 4 bases, with 15 bases remaining between them. The germline gives CDR1 SGHDT, CDR2 YYEEEE. The CDR3 covers 16 residues. The CDR3 nucleotides read TGTGCCAGCAGCTTGTGGGGAGATCCCGGGTACAATGAGCAGTTCTTC. Residues: CASSLWGDPGYNEQFF.

This clonotype has at least ten counts. J is TRBJ2-1 and V is TRBV3-1; D call uncertain. Looked up from germline, CDR1 is LGHDT and CDR2 is YNNKEL (reference sequence). The length of the CDR3 is 11 residues. The V and J ends lost 3 bases and 5 bases respectively, with 2 bases between them. CDR3 bases: TGTGCCAGCAGCCACGACAATGAGCAGTTCTTC. Protein product: CASSHDNEQFF.

This rearrangement joins TRBV20-1 to TRBJ1-1; 8 nucleotides align to TRBD1. Germline V gene lookup returns CDR1 DFQATT and CDR2 SNEGSKA (reference sequence). The J segment lost 5 bases and the V segment lost 0 bases, leaving 11 bases of the junction unmatched. The CDR3 is 16 residues long. The CDR3 bases are TGCAGTGCTAGAGATGCCAGGGGGACAGGCCGAACTGAAGCTTTCTTT. It yields the protein CSARDARGTGRTEAFF.

Ten or more counts support this clonotype. The chain couples TRBV5-1 to TRBJ2-5; 7 bases match TRBD2. Germline CDR1 SGHRS, CDR2 YFSETQ. The CDR3 totals 14 residues. After removal of 0 bases from V and 1 base from J, the junction contained 0 bases not matched to a gene. The CDR3 is CASSLGLAQETQYF. The CDR3 coding sequence is TGCGCCAGCAGCTTGGGACTAGCCCAAGAGACCCAGTACTTC. Based on the CDR3 plus reference TRBV5-1 and TRBJ2-5, the full variable domain is KAGVTQTPRYLIKTRGQQVTLSCSPISGHRSVSWYQQTPGQGLQFLFEYFSETQRNKGNFPGRFSGRQFSNSRSEMNVSTLELGDSALYLCASSLGLAQETQYFGPGTRLLVL.

This clonotype was seen many times. The genes are TRBV20-1 and TRBJ1-2; D is possibly TRBD1 (5 bases). CDR3 length: 12 amino acids. Germline lookup yields CDR1 DFQATT and CDR2 SNEGSKA (reference sequence). V dropped 1 base and J dropped 4 bases, with 7 bases sitting between them. Written as DNA, the CDR3 is TGCAGTGCTAGAGGGACAAGCTATGGCTACACCTTC. It is translated as CSARGTSYGYTF.

This clonotype has at least ten counts. The rearrangement uses TRBV7-2 and TRBJ2-7, with D maybe TRBD1 (6 bases). Per germline, CDR1 SGHTA and CDR2 FQGNSA. V was pared by 7 bases and J by 4 bases, with 11 bases between. The CDR3 sequence is 12 residues long. The CDR3 nucleotides are TGTGCCAGCACCCTGGACAGTTACGAGCAGTACTTC. Translated, it gives CASTLDSYEQYF.